Described below is a single T cell receptor (beta chain) sequence and its context. The CDR3 has 16 residues. Germline V gene data show CDR1 as WNHNN and CDR2 as SYGVQD (reference sequence). Trimming took 0 bases from V and 3 from J, leaving 13 bases between them. The sample is drawn from a study of blood T cell repertoires in COVID-19. Study-level background: PBMCs, B-cell-depleted T cells, or T cells provided the cDNA or gDNA that made up the material.

Original methodology: Reference gene primers were amplified, and this amplification served to estimate nucleated cell counts. Assay used: immunoSEQ multiplex PCR; TCRdb lists only in-frame clones, some missing. V, J and clone size are taken as reported in that table, and D and trimming were inferred from the DNA itself. The table has approximately 170,000 clones, 84% seen once. This rearrangement joins TRBV10-1 to TRBJ2-3; D not resolved. Sequencing was carried out using peripheral blood. The sequence came from a woman older than 75 with COVID-19, enrolled during active disease. The CDR3 DNA is TGCGCCAGCAGTGAGTCGATTCTACCAAGAACAGATACGCAGTATTTT. The encoded protein is CASSESILPRTDTQYF.